Listed below are T cell receptor beta chains from one sample, sequenced in a study of Graves' ophthalmopathy and Graves' hyperthyroidism. TCRdb passed the multiplex PCR reads through MiXCR, listing each CDR3 protein once. The data contain about 600,000 distinct CDR3 sequences, approximately 35% of them singletons. What was sequenced was peripheral blood or thyroid tissue (not recorded which). Receptor source: an adult man with Graves' hyperthyroidism. Each CDR3 is given with its conserved first and last residue. The order of the fields is J gene, D gene, V gene, clone size, CDR3 protein, CDR3 DNA. The D gene is left open where the match is weak. Expanded clones get a size class; other rows say once, few or many, or leave the size out.

TRBJ1-1 TRBD1 TRBV9 many CASSDTGGAGTEAFF TGTGCCAGCAGCGATACAGGGGGCGCGGGGACTGAAGCTTTCTTT
TRBJ2-5 NA TRBV7-7 NA CASSLGPGGKDTQYF TGTGCTAGCAGCTTAGGACCGGGTGGAAAAGACACCCAGTACTTC
TRBJ2-7 TRBD2 TRBV7-9 NA CASSPTGLAEEQYF TGTGCCAGCAGCCCAACGGGACTAGCGGAAGAGCAGTACTTC
TRBJ2-5 NA TRBV12-3/TRBV12-4 NA CASSGSGTEAETQYF TGTGCCAGCAGTGGATCCGGGACGGAAGCGGAGACCCAGTACTTC
TRBJ2-5 TRBD2 TRBV5-1 NA CASSPGLAGILTQETQYF TGCGCCAGCAGCCCGGGACTAGCGGGGATTTTAACCCAAGAGACCCAGTACTTC
TRBJ2-7 TRBD1 TRBV5-1 many CASSSRTGETYEQYF TGCGCCAGCAGCTCACGGACAGGGGAGACCTACGAGCAGTACTTC
TRBJ1-4 TRBD1 TRBV10-3 NA CASSRDRGSAKLFF TGTGCCAGCAGTAGGGACAGGGGATCGGCAAAACTGTTTTTT
TRBJ2-3 NA TRBV2 NA CASITTRGSQDTQYF TGTGCCAGCATTACGACAAGAGGAAGTCAAGATACGCAGTATTTT
TRBJ1-2 NA TRBV20-1 NA CSAADRSANYGYTF TGCAGTGCGGCTGACAGGTCAGCTAACTATGGCTACACCTTC
TRBJ1-6 NA TRBV25-1 many CASSVRDGSSLHF TGTGCCAGCAGTGTCCGGGACGGCAGTTCGCTCCACTTT
TRBJ2-7 NA TRBV7-8 many CASSLNLAGEQYF TGTGCCAGCAGCTTAAATCTTGCTGGTGAGCAGTACTTC
TRBJ1-4 NA TRBV2 NA CASSERGATEKLFF TGTGCCAGCAGTGAGCGGGGGGCGACCGAAAAACTGTTTTTT
TRBJ2-3 NA TRBV24-1 NA CATSDPTTADTQYF TGTGCCACCAGTGATCCGACTACAGCAGATACGCAGTATTTT
TRBJ2-7 NA TRBV9 NA CASSAPIGADEQYF TGTGCCAGCAGCGCGCCGATTGGGGCCGATGAGCAGTACTTC
TRBJ2-7 NA TRBV7-9 NA CASRRTQNYEQYF TGTGCCAGCAGACGGACACAGAACTACGAGCAGTACTTC
TRBJ1-5 TRBD1 TRBV12-3/TRBV12-4 many CASSRTGFGNQPQHF TGTGCCAGCAGCCGGACAGGGTTTGGCAATCAGCCCCAGCATTTT
TRBJ1-2 NA TRBV9 NA CASSPRRVEDYGYTF TGTGCCAGCAGCCCCCGCAGGGTAGAGGACTATGGCTACACCTTC
TRBJ2-5 NA TRBV7-6 NA CAWRGEETQYF TGTGCCTGGAGGGGGGAAGAGACCCAGTACTTC
TRBJ1-2 NA TRBV5-1 many CASSFRGPAVDSAVYGYTF TGCGCCAGCAGCTTCAGGGGTCCGGCGGTGGACTCGGCAGTCTATGGCTACACCTTC
TRBJ2-5 NA TRBV7-3 many CASSLGREARETQYF TGTGCCAGCAGCTTAGGGCGGGAAGCGCGCGAGACCCAGTACTTC
TRBJ2-7 NA TRBV11-3 many CASSLDYTYEQYF TGTGCCAGCAGCTTAGACTACACCTACGAGCAGTACTTC
TRBJ1-2 NA TRBV10-3 many CATWDGGYTF TGTGCCACCTGGGACGGTGGCTACACCTTC
TRBJ2-3 NA TRBV5-4 NA CASSLAGHTDTQYF TGTGCCAGCAGCTTGGCGGGGCACACAGATACGCAGTATTTT
TRBJ1-2 NA TRBV12-3/TRBV12-4 many CASTLGVHYGYTF TGTGCCAGCACTCTAGGGGTACACTATGGCTACACCTTC
TRBJ2-2 TRBD2 TRBV5-4 many CASSPGLAVNTGELFF TGTGCCAGCAGCCCGGGACTAGCGGTGAACACCGGGGAGCTGTTTTTT
TRBJ1-5 TRBD1 TRBV12-3/TRBV12-4 many CASSKDRFNQPQHF TGTGCCAGCAGCAAGGACAGGTTTAATCAGCCCCAGCATTTT
TRBJ2-6 NA TRBV2 few CASSVGSRSSGANVLTF TGTGCCAGCAGTGTTGGCTCCCGGAGCTCTGGGGCCAACGTCCTGACTTTC
TRBJ1-1 NA TRBV28 NA CASSLWGGATEAFF TGTGCCAGCAGTTTGTGGGGAGGGGCCACTGAAGCTTTCTTT
TRBJ2-2 NA TRBV24-1 NA CATSDVKDGVPTGELFF TGTGCCACCAGTGATGTGAAGGACGGGGTTCCCACCGGGGAGCTGTTTTTT
TRBJ2-7 NA TRBV24-1 NA CAWTTGTYEQYF TGTGCCTGGACCACGGGCACCTACGAGCAGTACTTC
TRBJ1-3 NA TRBV29-1 many CSVEDLHRSRTGNTIYF TGCAGCGTTGAAGATCTTCACAGGAGCCGGACCGGAAACACCATATATTTT
TRBJ2-7 NA TRBV7-9 many CASSLLGQLYEQYF TGTGCCAGCAGCTTATTGGGACAACTCTACGAGCAGTACTTC
TRBJ1-5 NA TRBV28 many CASRAGTDRNQPQHF TGTGCCAGCAGAGCCGGGACGGATCGCAATCAGCCCCAGCATTTT
TRBJ2-7 TRBD1 TRBV6-1 many CASMGQDRFDEQYF TGTGCCAGCATGGGGCAGGACAGGTTCGACGAGCAGTACTTC
TRBJ1-3 NA TRBV7-3 NA CASILEGSSGNTIYF TGTGCCAGCATCTTGGAGGGCTCCTCTGGAAACACCATATATTTT